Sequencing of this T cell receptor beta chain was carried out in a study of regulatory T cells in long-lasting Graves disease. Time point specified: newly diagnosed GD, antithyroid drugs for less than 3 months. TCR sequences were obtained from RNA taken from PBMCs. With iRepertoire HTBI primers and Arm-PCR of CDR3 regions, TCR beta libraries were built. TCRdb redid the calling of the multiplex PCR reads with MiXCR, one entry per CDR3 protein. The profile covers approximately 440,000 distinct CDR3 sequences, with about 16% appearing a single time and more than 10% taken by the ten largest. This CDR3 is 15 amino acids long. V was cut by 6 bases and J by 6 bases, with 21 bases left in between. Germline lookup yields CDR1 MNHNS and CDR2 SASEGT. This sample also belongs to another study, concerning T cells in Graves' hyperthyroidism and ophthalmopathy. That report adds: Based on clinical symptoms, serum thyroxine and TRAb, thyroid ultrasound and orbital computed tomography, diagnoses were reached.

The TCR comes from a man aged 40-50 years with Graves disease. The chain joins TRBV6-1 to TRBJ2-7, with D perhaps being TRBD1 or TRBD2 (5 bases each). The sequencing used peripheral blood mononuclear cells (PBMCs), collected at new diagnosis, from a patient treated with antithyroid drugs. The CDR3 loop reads CASSPRDARFSEQYF. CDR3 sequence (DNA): TGTGCCAGCAGCCCCCGGGACGCACGATTCAGCGAGCAGTACTTC.